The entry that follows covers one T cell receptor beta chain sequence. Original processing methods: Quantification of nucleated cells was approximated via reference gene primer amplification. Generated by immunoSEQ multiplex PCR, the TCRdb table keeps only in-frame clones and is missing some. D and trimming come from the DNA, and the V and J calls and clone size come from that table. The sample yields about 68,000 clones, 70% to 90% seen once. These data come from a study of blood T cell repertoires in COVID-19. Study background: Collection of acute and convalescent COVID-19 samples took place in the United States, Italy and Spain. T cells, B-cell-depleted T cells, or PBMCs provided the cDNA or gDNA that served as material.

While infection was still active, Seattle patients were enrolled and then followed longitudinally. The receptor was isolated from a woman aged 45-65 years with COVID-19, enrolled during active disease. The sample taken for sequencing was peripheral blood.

The DNA for the CDR3 is TGTGCCTGGAGATGGGGGGTCCCGGGCGAGCAGTACTTC. Amino acid sequence: CAWRWGVPGEQYF. This chain uses TRBV30 with TRBJ2-7; D possibly corresponds to TRBD2 (6 bases). The CDR3 runs to 13 residues. V shed 3 bases and J shed 6 bases, with 15 bases lying between them. CDR1 and CDR2 (germline): GTSNPN, SVGIG (reference sequence).